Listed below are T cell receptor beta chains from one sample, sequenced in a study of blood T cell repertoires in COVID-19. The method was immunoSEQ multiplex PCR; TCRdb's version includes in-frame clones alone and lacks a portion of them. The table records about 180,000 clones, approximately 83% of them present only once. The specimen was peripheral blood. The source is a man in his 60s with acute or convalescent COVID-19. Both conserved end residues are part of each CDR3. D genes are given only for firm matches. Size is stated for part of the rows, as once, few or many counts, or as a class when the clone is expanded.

DNA: TGCGCCAGCAAGCCGGGACAGAGCTCCTACGAGCAGTACTTC
CDR3: CASKPGQSSYEQYF
V: TRBV5-1
size: .
J: TRBJ2-7
D: TRBD1

DNA: TGTGCCAGCAGCCCGGGACAGGGAGAAGCTTTCTTT
CDR3: CASSPGQGEAFF
V: TRBV5-4
size: .
J: TRBJ1-1
D: TRBD1

DNA: TGTGCCAGTAGTATCTACCTCACCGGGGAGCTGTTTTTT
CDR3: CASSIYLTGELFF
V: TRBV19
size: .
J: TRBJ2-2
D: .

DNA: TGTGCCAGCAGCGGAGGGGTTAATGAAAAACTGTTTTTT
CDR3: CASSGGVNEKLFF
V: TRBV7-2
size: few
J: TRBJ1-4
D: .

DNA: TGTGCCAGCAGCTTAAATCCCGGGAGGAACACTGAAGCTTTCTTT
CDR3: CASSLNPGRNTEAFF
V: TRBV7-9
size: .
J: TRBJ1-1
D: .

DNA: TGTGCCAGCAGTTCCCGCGGTGGCTACACCTTC
CDR3: CASSSRGGYTF
V: TRBV6-6
size: .
J: TRBJ1-2
D: .

DNA: TGCGCCAGCAGCCAAGAAACAGGGGGTGGCAATCAGCCCCAGCATTTT
CDR3: CASSQETGGGNQPQHF
V: TRBV4-1
size: .
J: TRBJ1-5
D: TRBD1

DNA: TGTGCTAGTGGTTTGGTAGGGCTAGCGGGAATGAATGAGCAGTTCTTC
CDR3: CASGLVGLAGMNEQFF
V: TRBV12-5
size: once
J: TRBJ2-1
D: TRBD2

DNA: TGTGCCAGTCAGGGGTATGGGTCTGGAAACACCATATATTTT
CDR3: CASQGYGSGNTIYF
V: TRBV6-5
size: .
J: TRBJ1-3
D: .

DNA: TGTGCCATCAAAGGGACAGGGCAGTCACCCCTCCACTTT
CDR3: CAIKGTGQSPLHF
V: TRBV10-3
size: few
J: TRBJ1-6
D: TRBD1

DNA: TGCGCCAGCAGCCAGCGTGGACAGGGGGCTGGGGAGACCCAGTACTTC
CDR3: CASSQRGQGAGETQYF
V: TRBV4-1
size: .
J: TRBJ2-5
D: TRBD1

DNA: TGTGCCAGCAGCGTCGGTCCTCCCCCCTACAATGAGCAGTTCTTC
CDR3: CASSVGPPPYNEQFF
V: TRBV11-3
size: .
J: TRBJ2-1
D: .

DNA: TGTGCCAGCAGTCTAGCGGGAGGACCTTTCTACGAGCAGTACTTC
CDR3: CASSLAGGPFYEQYF
V: TRBV5-5
size: few
J: TRBJ2-7
D: TRBD2

DNA: TGTGCCAGCAGCCAAGTTTTGCTAGCGGGTTCCGGTGAGCAGTTCTTC
CDR3: CASSQVLLAGSGEQFF
V: TRBV14
size: .
J: TRBJ2-1
D: TRBD2

DNA: TGTGCCAGTAGTATAAGGCTAGCGGGGTACTACGAGCAGTACTTC
CDR3: CASSIRLAGYYEQYF
V: TRBV19
size: .
J: TRBJ2-7
D: TRBD2

DNA: TGTGCCAGCAGTTACACCGACAGGAACGAGCAGTACTTC
CDR3: CASSYTDRNEQYF
V: TRBV6-2/TRBV6-3
size: .
J: TRBJ2-7
D: .

DNA: TGTGCCAGCAGCAAGACAGGGATAGAACCCTACAATGAGCAGTTCTTC
CDR3: CASSKTGIEPYNEQFF
V: TRBV7-3
size: .
J: TRBJ2-1
D: TRBD1

DNA: TGTGCCAGTAGCCGGGACAGGGTAAGCAATGAGCAGTTCTTC
CDR3: CASSRDRVSNEQFF
V: TRBV19
size: .
J: TRBJ2-1
D: TRBD1

DNA: TGCGCCAGCAGCTTGGTTCGGGGGGCCGGGGAGCTGTTTTTT
CDR3: CASSLVRGAGELFF
V: TRBV5-1
size: .
J: TRBJ2-2
D: TRBD2

DNA: TGCGCCAGCAGCCAATTTATGTACAATGAGCAGTTCTTC
CDR3: CASSQFMYNEQFF
V: TRBV4-1
size: .
J: TRBJ2-1
D: .

DNA: TGTGCCGTCGCGGGGGGAGGGCCCCGCTACTACGAGCAGTACTTC
CDR3: CAVAGGGPRYYEQYF
V: TRBV27
size: .
J: TRBJ2-7
D: TRBD2

DNA: TGTGCCAGCAGGCGGGACAGGGGATCGGAAAAACTGTTTTTT
CDR3: CASRRDRGSEKLFF
V: TRBV7-9
size: once
J: TRBJ1-4
D: TRBD1

DNA: TGTGCCAGCAGTACGAGGACTAGCGGGAGAATGCCCTACAATGAGCAGTTCTTC
CDR3: CASSTRTSGRMPYNEQFF
V: TRBV6-2/TRBV6-3
size: .
J: TRBJ2-1
D: TRBD2

DNA: TGCAGCGTTGTGCGGGGAGGACAGGGGGCTGGCGGGGAGCTGTTTTTT
CDR3: CSVVRGGQGAGGELFF
V: TRBV29-1
size: .
J: TRBJ2-2
D: TRBD1

DNA: TGTGCCGGCCAAAAACAGGAGTTTAACTATGGCTACACCTTC
CDR3: CAGQKQEFNYGYTF
V: TRBV2
size: few
J: TRBJ1-2
D: .

DNA: TGTGCCAGCAGCCAATTGCGTAACACCGGGGAGCTGTTTTTT
CDR3: CASSQLRNTGELFF
V: TRBV3-1/TRBV3-2
size: .
J: TRBJ2-2
D: .

DNA: TGTGCCAGCAGCTCCGCTGGGGCTAATGGAAACACCATATATTTT
CDR3: CASSSAGANGNTIYF
V: TRBV3-1/TRBV3-2
size: .
J: TRBJ1-3
D: .

DNA: TGCGCCAGCAGCATGGGGACAGAGGGCTACAATGAGCAGTTCTTC
CDR3: CASSMGTEGYNEQFF
V: TRBV5-1
size: .
J: TRBJ2-1
D: TRBD1

DNA: TGTGCCAGCAGCTTTGGGACTAGCGGAATCCAAGAGACCCAGTACTTC
CDR3: CASSFGTSGIQETQYF
V: TRBV7-3
size: .
J: TRBJ2-5
D: TRBD2

DNA: TGCGCCAGCAGCCAAGCAGGACTGCCCGGGCAGCCCCAGCATTTT
CDR3: CASSQAGLPGQPQHF
V: TRBV4-3
size: once
J: TRBJ1-5
D: .

DNA: TGTGCCAGCAGCATGACAGGAATCTATGGCTACACCTTC
CDR3: CASSMTGIYGYTF
V: TRBV12-3/TRBV12-4
size: .
J: TRBJ1-2
D: .

DNA: TGTGCCATCAGTGAATCGGTGAGCTCTGGAAACACCATATATTTT
CDR3: CAISESVSSGNTIYF
V: TRBV10-3
size: .
J: TRBJ1-3
D: .

DNA: TGTGCCAGCAGTGGCGGACAGGGTAGGCGAGGCTACACCTTC
CDR3: CASSGGQGRRGYTF
V: TRBV6-2/TRBV6-3
size: .
J: TRBJ1-2
D: TRBD1

DNA: TGTGCCAGCAGCTTAGCGCTGGAGGATGAGCAGTTCTTC
CDR3: CASSLALEDEQFF
V: TRBV7-8
size: .
J: TRBJ2-1
D: .

DNA: TGTGCCAGCAGCTTAGGCAGGGGCGATTCCTACGAGCAGTACTTC
CDR3: CASSLGRGDSYEQYF
V: TRBV7-3
size: .
J: TRBJ2-7
D: .

DNA: TGCAGTGCTAGTACCTCCCAGGTAGCGGGAGCGGTTGAGCAGTTCTTC
CDR3: CSASTSQVAGAVEQFF
V: TRBV20-1
size: .
J: TRBJ2-1
D: TRBD2

DNA: TGCGCCAGCAGCTCCTTGTCACAGTCGTACGAGCAGTACTTC
CDR3: CASSSLSQSYEQYF
V: TRBV5-1
size: few
J: TRBJ2-7
D: .

DNA: TGCGCCACCACCGGGGGATACTATGGCTACACCTTC
CDR3: CATTGGYYGYTF
V: TRBV23-1
size: .
J: TRBJ1-2
D: .

DNA: TGTGCCAGCAGCCAAATTAGAGTAGCGGACACCGGGGAGCTGTTTTTT
CDR3: CASSQIRVADTGELFF
V: TRBV14
size: .
J: TRBJ2-2
D: .